The rows below give T cell receptor beta chains drawn from one sample of a study of immune characterization of retroperitoneal liposarcoma. MiXCR was run by TCRdb on the PCR reads, yielding one entry per CDR3 protein. The repertoire includes roughly 8,000 distinct CDR3 sequences, less than 30% of them detected once, and more than 12% sits in the top ten. The material sequenced was blood. All receptors derive from a male donor with retroperitoneal liposarcoma. The CDR3 runs from the conserved cysteine through the conserved F or W. The order of the fields is CDR3 protein, CDR3 length, clone size, V gene. The size field is filled for only some rows; it gives once, few, many or a size class.

CDR3: CASSLNTGEEKLFF
length: 14
size: few
V: TRBV12-3/TRBV12-4

CDR3: CASSFGGSTDTQYF
length: 14
size: -
V: TRBV12-3/TRBV12-4

CDR3: CASSSRLSNEQFF
length: 13
size: medium-sized
V: TRBV6-1

CDR3: CASSLDLGQSSYEQYF
length: 16
size: -
V: TRBV27

CDR3: CASSLMETQYF
length: 11
size: many
V: TRBV7-6

CDR3: CASSLTGGYGYTF
length: 13
size: few
V: TRBV7-2

CDR3: CASSLGFPGLGDNEQFF
length: 17
size: few
V: TRBV7-2

CDR3: CASSRGGKSYNEQFF
length: 15
size: few
V: TRBV6-5

CDR3: CASTPQGYEQYF
length: 12
size: medium-sized
V: TRBV2

CDR3: CASSQEGISTEAFF
length: 14
size: -
V: TRBV3-1

CDR3: CASRLMGQRYF
length: 11
size: -
V: TRBV11-3

CDR3: CASSEARAGLRLFF
length: 14
size: few
V: TRBV6-1

CDR3: CASSLETSGRGGEQFF
length: 16
size: few
V: TRBV7-8

CDR3: CASSPGQGASSPLHF
length: 15
size: medium-sized
V: TRBV6-1

CDR3: CASSQDREWDEQFF
length: 14
size: -
V: TRBV6-5

CDR3: CASGGPYMVEQYF
length: 13
size: -
V: TRBV12-3/TRBV12-4

CDR3: CASSPRTGYNEQFF
length: 14
size: few
V: TRBV11-3

CDR3: CASSQGLAAFSYNEQFF
length: 17
size: many
V: TRBV4-1

CDR3: CASALTRTYNEQYF
length: 14
size: -
V: TRBV7-8

CDR3: CASSLPDGETQYF
length: 13
size: many
V: TRBV7-6

CDR3: CASSAASGSKADTQYF
length: 16
size: many
V: TRBV10-2

CDR3: CASSLIGTSGGRHTQYF
length: 17
size: few
V: TRBV4-1

CDR3: CASSSGGYSGNTIYF
length: 15
size: many
V: TRBV6-1

CDR3: CASSQGPPGLAGGARDTQYF
length: 20
size: -
V: TRBV4-1

CDR3: CASSPFSNTGELFF
length: 14
size: -
V: TRBV18

CDR3: CASEEGENYGYTF
length: 13
size: -
V: TRBV18

CDR3: CASSYLWVSGRGNEQFF
length: 17
size: few
V: TRBV6-5

CDR3: CASSEESSYNEQFF
length: 14
size: -
V: TRBV9

CDR3: CASSPRDGEETQYF
length: 14
size: medium-sized
V: TRBV27

CDR3: CASRELAGDTGELFF
length: 15
size: -
V: TRBV6-2/TRBV6-3

CDR3: CASSARVPASTDTQYF
length: 16
size: few
V: TRBV5-5

CDR3: CASSLSTSRPSDF
length: 13
size: few
V: TRBV5-1

CDR3: CASSWGQGNTEAFF
length: 14
size: few
V: TRBV6-1

CDR3: CATGGQGPYNEQFF
length: 14
size: -
V: TRBV5-1

CDR3: CASSYTTDTQYF
length: 12
size: -
V: TRBV7-6

CDR3: CASSYEVRDTQYF
length: 13
size: medium-sized
V: TRBV6-1

CDR3: CASSSTSIINEQFF
length: 14
size: few
V: TRBV12-3/TRBV12-4

CDR3: CASSLARGGRETQYF
length: 15
size: -
V: TRBV12-3/TRBV12-4

CDR3: CASSFYNEQFF
length: 11
size: -
V: TRBV6-2/TRBV6-3

CDR3: CASSFLDSLEGWKLFF
length: 16
size: many
V: TRBV12-3/TRBV12-4

CDR3: CASSLVGFGANVLTF
length: 15
size: -
V: TRBV7-2

CDR3: CASSEVTRGSINIQYF
length: 16
size: medium-sized
V: TRBV6-1